This TCR beta chain derives from a study of Graves' ophthalmopathy and Graves' hyperthyroidism. V was clipped by 1 base and J by 5 bases; unmatched bases: 5. The CDR3 runs 15 residues. Germline CDR1 is DFQATT and CDR2 is SNEGSKA (reference sequence). Transcripts of RNA were the source for amplifying TCR beta CDR3 regions. An opening RT-PCR round employed HTBI primers and preceded a second-round multiplex PCR. TCRdb called the multiplex PCR reads again in MiXCR, with one record for every CDR3 protein. The table lists 300,000 to 400,000 distinct CDR3 sequences, under 20% of them singletons. The table lists this clonotype with many counts.

The rearrangement uses TRBV20-1 and TRBJ1-6; 7 nucleotides align to TRBD1. Sequencing was carried out using peripheral blood. This TCR came from an adult man with Graves' ophthalmopathy. CDR3 DNA: TGCAGTGCTAGAGTTCCCCAGGGGGATAATTCACCCCTCCACTTT. It is translated as CSARVPQGDNSPLHF.